This T cell receptor beta chain was sequenced during a study of cytomegalovirus exposure and HLA in healthy donors. Whole-study context: Out of 150 million to 200 million T cells, an earlier analysis found around 120 million unique TCR beta sequences in total.

Germline values: CDR1 SGHNT, CDR2 YYREEE (reference sequence). The CDR3 totals 16 residues. Comments on this clone: The antigen is undetermined.

Whole-study findings and limits: The authors judged a highly shared variant cluster likely a sequencing artifact. Within a later analysis, the majority of CMV-associated TCR beta chains appeared HLA-restricted.

PCR primers comprised 60 Vbeta and 13 Jbeta primers. Clones were sequenced by immunoSEQ multiplex PCR, and TCRdb holds only the in-frame ones, with some missing. The top ten hold about 1.2% of the sample, which has roughly 200,000 clones, roughly 8.7% seen once. The sequence was obtained from a woman under 40 in good health and CMV-seropositive. The sequencing sample was made of PBMCs. V usage is TRBV5-4 and J usage is TRBJ1-1; D perhaps matches TRBD1 (6 bases). In DNA, the CDR3 is TGTGTCTTTCGACAGGACTTAACGGGCATGAACACTGAAGCTTTCTTT. It is translated as CVFRQDLTGMNTEAFF. Together with reference TRBV5-4 and TRBJ1-1, the CDR3 gives the full variable domain: ETGVTQSPTHLIKTRGQQVTLRCSSQSGHNTVSWYQQALGQGPQFIFQYYREEENGRGNFPPRFSGLQFPNYSSELNVNALELDDSALYLCVFRQDLTGMNTEAFFGQGTRLTVV.